The source of this TCR beta chain is a study of beta chain features in type 1 diabetes. The CDR3 spans 13 residues. V was pared by 6 bases and J by 1 base, with 6 bases between. Per germline, CDR1 MDHEN and CDR2 SYDVKM. All of the isolated RNA was reverse transcribed, so expressed TCRB transcripts were sequenced. Read counts averaged approximately 3.5 million for samples of naive, central memory and regulatory T cells. Clones were sequenced by immunoSEQ multiplex PCR, and TCRdb holds only the in-frame ones, with some missing. The sample holds about 52,000 clones, around 40% seen once. Study-wide results and limits: For Type 1 diabetes patients, all four CD4+ subsets carried TCRB CDR3s that were moderately but significantly shorter.

Only one heparinised blood draw was taken per donor, and its volume averaged about 116 mL. Concerning this clone: The antigen is not known. Other nucleotide sequences in the sample specify the same CDR3.

The chain links TRBV28 to TRBJ2-2, with unresolved D. This clonotype was obtained from a man aged 25 to 40 with type 1 diabetes. Sequences were obtained from Tregs from blood. The CDR3 region has the DNA TGTGCCAGCAGACTCTTGAACACCGGGGAGCTGTTTTTT. Amino acid sequence: CASRLLNTGELFF.